A selection of T cell receptor beta chains follows, all from one sample in a study of identical twins. In TCRdb, the 5' RACE reads were re-called with MiXCR into one record per CDR3 protein. The repertoire holds approximately 1.8 million distinct CDR3 sequences, with around a third as singletons. Sequenced: cord blood. The receptors were sampled from a newborn girl in good health. CDR3s include the opening cysteine and the closing phenylalanine or tryptophan. Each record gives: J gene, V gene, D gene, clone size, CDR3 protein, CDR3 DNA. The D gene is left open where the match is weak. Part of the rows lack a size; the others show once, few, many or a class for expanded clones.

J gene: TRBJ2-3; V gene: TRBV20-1; D gene: -; clone size: -; CDR3 protein: CSAPPRGSRYTQYF; CDR3 DNA: TGCAGTGCTCCCCCTCGCGGGTCCAGGTATACGCAGTATTTT
J gene: TRBJ2-3; V gene: TRBV24-1; D gene: TRBD2; clone size: -; CDR3 protein: CATSDRWTSGRTSTDTQYF; CDR3 DNA: TGTGCCACCAGTGATCGATGGACTAGCGGGAGGACCAGCACAGATACGCAGTATTTT
J gene: TRBJ2-7; V gene: TRBV29-1; D gene: TRBD1; clone size: -; CDR3 protein: CSVSHRGEQYF; CDR3 DNA: TGCAGCGTCTCCCACAGGGGCGAGCAGTACTTC
J gene: TRBJ2-1; V gene: TRBV12-3/TRBV12-4; D gene: -; clone size: few; CDR3 protein: CASGGGHEQFF; CDR3 DNA: TGTGCCAGCGGGGGGGGCCATGAGCAGTTCTTC
J gene: TRBJ1-1; V gene: TRBV9; D gene: TRBD1; clone size: -; CDR3 protein: CASSPLRDSMNTEAFF; CDR3 DNA: TGTGCCAGCAGCCCCCTCCGGGACAGCATGAACACTGAAGCTTTCTTT
J gene: TRBJ2-1; V gene: TRBV20-1; D gene: TRBD2; clone size: few; CDR3 protein: CSASTSGMGSNEQFF; CDR3 DNA: TGCAGTGCTTCGACTAGCGGGATGGGATCCAATGAGCAGTTCTTC
J gene: TRBJ1-1; V gene: TRBV29-1; D gene: -; clone size: -; CDR3 protein: CSVVRGRSTEAFF; CDR3 DNA: TGCAGCGTTGTGAGGGGCCGGTCCACTGAAGCTTTCTTT
J gene: TRBJ2-5; V gene: TRBV20-1; D gene: TRBD2; clone size: few; CDR3 protein: CSARDPLSSGGETQYF; CDR3 DNA: TGCAGTGCTAGAGATCCCCTTTCTAGCGGGGGGGAGACCCAGTACTTC
J gene: TRBJ2-1; V gene: TRBV27; D gene: -; clone size: few; CDR3 protein: CASSLQGGYNEQFF; CDR3 DNA: TGTGCCAGCAGTTTACAGGGGGGCTACAATGAGCAGTTCTTC
J gene: TRBJ2-7; V gene: TRBV29-1; D gene: TRBD1; clone size: -; CDR3 protein: CSVLSGTGWNEQYF; CDR3 DNA: TGCAGCGTCCTATCCGGGACAGGTTGGAACGAGCAGTACTTC
J gene: TRBJ2-1; V gene: TRBV3-1; D gene: -; clone size: few; CDR3 protein: CASSQGAASYNEQFF; CDR3 DNA: TGTGCCAGCAGCCAAGGAGCGGCCTCCTACAATGAGCAGTTCTTC
J gene: TRBJ2-5; V gene: TRBV20-1; D gene: TRBD2; clone size: -; CDR3 protein: CSARSTSGSPQETQYF; CDR3 DNA: TGCAGTGCCCGCTCCACTAGCGGGAGCCCCCAAGAGACCCAGTACTTC
J gene: TRBJ1-6; V gene: TRBV20-1; D gene: TRBD1; clone size: -; CDR3 protein: CSAPDRGKSPLHF; CDR3 DNA: TGCAGTGCTCCGGACAGGGGGAAATCACCCCTCCACTTT
J gene: TRBJ1-2; V gene: TRBV5-1; D gene: TRBD1; clone size: few; CDR3 protein: CASSPGQGAPIYYGYTF; CDR3 DNA: TGCGCCAGCAGCCCTGGACAGGGGGCTCCCATCTATTACGGCTACACCTTC
J gene: TRBJ1-2; V gene: TRBV6-1; D gene: TRBD1; clone size: once; CDR3 protein: CASSEAGTGRPLTNYGYTF; CDR3 DNA: TGTGCCAGCAGTGAAGCCGGGACAGGGAGGCCCTTAACTAACTATGGCTACACCTTC
J gene: TRBJ2-5; V gene: TRBV5-6; D gene: TRBD2; clone size: -; CDR3 protein: CASSYSLSGGIHNEQYF; CDR3 DNA: TGTGCCAGCAGTTATTCCCTAAGCGGGGGGATCCACAATGAGCAGTACTTC
J gene: TRBJ1-5; V gene: TRBV20-1; D gene: TRBD1; clone size: many; CDR3 protein: CSARDGTGGNQPQHF; CDR3 DNA: TGCAGTGCTAGAGATGGGACAGGGGGCAATCAGCCCCAGCATTTT
J gene: TRBJ2-7; V gene: TRBV24-1; D gene: TRBD1; clone size: -; CDR3 protein: CATSEPQGAATQYF; CDR3 DNA: TGTGCCACCAGTGAACCACAGGGGGCCGCCACCCAGTACTTC
J gene: TRBJ2-7; V gene: TRBV9; D gene: -; clone size: -; CDR3 protein: CASSVGGLTAYGQYF; CDR3 DNA: TGTGCCAGCAGCGTCGGGGGGCTGACGGCCTACGGGCAGTACTTC
J gene: TRBJ2-6; V gene: TRBV4-1; D gene: -; clone size: few; CDR3 protein: CASSQYPSGANVLTF; CDR3 DNA: TGCGCCAGCAGCCAATACCCCTCTGGGGCCAACGTCCTGACTTTC
J gene: TRBJ2-3; V gene: TRBV19; D gene: -; clone size: -; CDR3 protein: CASSIWRSDTQYF; CDR3 DNA: TGTGCCAGTAGTATATGGCGGTCAGATACGCAGTATTTT
J gene: TRBJ1-1; V gene: TRBV19; D gene: TRBD1; clone size: -; CDR3 protein: CASSITGVNTEAFF; CDR3 DNA: TGTGCCAGTAGTATAACAGGGGTGAACACTGAAGCTTTCTTT
J gene: TRBJ2-7; V gene: TRBV29-1; D gene: -; clone size: many; CDR3 protein: CSVGGGIKQYF; CDR3 DNA: TGCAGCGTTGGTGGGGGAATCAAGCAGTACTTC
J gene: TRBJ2-1; V gene: TRBV5-6; D gene: -; clone size: -; CDR3 protein: CASSLLRIGTQQFF; CDR3 DNA: TGTGCCAGCAGCTTGCTACGGATCGGGACTCAGCAGTTCTTC
J gene: TRBJ2-1; V gene: TRBV6-5; D gene: TRBD2; clone size: few; CDR3 protein: CASSLTSGRNNEQFF; CDR3 DNA: TGTGCCAGCAGTTTGACTAGCGGGAGGAACAATGAGCAGTTCTTC
J gene: TRBJ2-4; V gene: TRBV18; D gene: TRBD1; clone size: once; CDR3 protein: CASRGQGGTKNIQYF; CDR3 DNA: TGTGCCAGCCGGGGACAGGGAGGAACCAAAAACATTCAGTACTTC
J gene: TRBJ1-1; V gene: TRBV20-1; D gene: TRBD1; clone size: -; CDR3 protein: CSATRGMNTEAFF; CDR3 DNA: TGCAGTGCTACCAGGGGGATGAACACTGAAGCTTTCTTT
J gene: TRBJ1-6; V gene: TRBV20-1; D gene: -; clone size: few; CDR3 protein: CSARGTKGYNSPLHF; CDR3 DNA: TGCAGTGCTAGAGGGACCAAGGGCTATAATTCACCCCTCCACTTT
J gene: TRBJ2-3; V gene: TRBV7-9; D gene: -; clone size: few; CDR3 protein: CASSLGRLKNRRLDTQYF; CDR3 DNA: TGTGCCAGCAGCTTAGGTAGGCTGAAGAACAGGAGATTGGATACGCAGTATTTT
J gene: TRBJ2-5; V gene: TRBV6-2/TRBV6-3; D gene: -; clone size: -; CDR3 protein: CASRALEETQYF; CDR3 DNA: TGTGCCAGCAGGGCTCTTGAGGAGACCCAGTACTTC
J gene: TRBJ2-7; V gene: TRBV4-1; D gene: TRBD1; clone size: many; CDR3 protein: CASSQVGTGEQYF; CDR3 DNA: TGCGCCAGCAGCCAAGTTGGGACAGGCGAGCAGTACTTC
J gene: TRBJ2-7; V gene: TRBV20-1; D gene: -; clone size: -; CDR3 protein: CSAPPGVGEQYF; CDR3 DNA: TGCAGTGCCCCCCCGGGAGTGGGGGAGCAGTACTTC
J gene: TRBJ1-2; V gene: TRBV20-1; D gene: TRBD1; clone size: few; CDR3 protein: CSAPTTQGDGYTF; CDR3 DNA: TGCAGTGCTCCAACGACCCAGGGGGATGGCTACACCTTC
J gene: TRBJ2-1; V gene: TRBV28; D gene: -; clone size: few; CDR3 protein: CASPDPIHNEQFF; CDR3 DNA: TGTGCCAGTCCAGACCCGATCCACAATGAGCAGTTCTTC
J gene: TRBJ1-2; V gene: TRBV11-2; D gene: -; clone size: -; CDR3 protein: CASSLVGTHYGYTF; CDR3 DNA: TGTGCCAGCAGCTTAGTAGGGACACACTATGGCTACACCTTC
J gene: TRBJ2-5; V gene: TRBV5-1; D gene: -; clone size: many; CDR3 protein: CASRNGETQYF; CDR3 DNA: TGCGCCAGCCGCAATGGTGAGACCCAGTACTTC
J gene: TRBJ1-1; V gene: TRBV10-3; D gene: TRBD1; clone size: -; CDR3 protein: CAIRGQGATEAFF; CDR3 DNA: TGTGCCATCAGGGGACAGGGGGCCACTGAAGCTTTCTTT
J gene: TRBJ1-1; V gene: TRBV24-1; D gene: -; clone size: few; CDR3 protein: CATRRQSNTEAFF; CDR3 DNA: TGTGCCACCCGACGGCAATCGAACACTGAAGCTTTCTTT
J gene: TRBJ2-5; V gene: TRBV7-6; D gene: TRBD1; clone size: few; CDR3 protein: CASSFRGTGLQETQYF; CDR3 DNA: TGTGCCAGCAGCTTCAGAGGGACAGGGCTTCAAGAGACCCAGTACTTC
J gene: TRBJ2-5; V gene: TRBV5-1; D gene: TRBD2; clone size: -; CDR3 protein: CASSSGRAEETQYF; CDR3 DNA: TGCGCCAGCAGCTCCGGGAGGGCGGAGGAGACCCAGTACTTC
J gene: TRBJ1-5; V gene: TRBV10-3; D gene: -; clone size: -; CDR3 protein: CAISEEGEDETDQPQHF; CDR3 DNA: TGTGCCATCAGTGAAGAGGGGGAGGATGAAACAGATCAGCCCCAGCATTTT
J gene: TRBJ1-1; V gene: TRBV4-1; D gene: TRBD1; clone size: -; CDR3 protein: CASSQDPARGTEAFF; CDR3 DNA: TGCGCCAGCAGCCAAGATCCGGCCAGGGGGACTGAAGCTTTCTTT
J gene: TRBJ1-4; V gene: TRBV21-1; D gene: -; clone size: -; CDR3 protein: CASRRESTNEKLFF; CDR3 DNA: TGTGCCAGCAGACGGGAATCAACTAATGAAAAACTGTTTTTT
J gene: TRBJ1-1; V gene: TRBV5-1; D gene: -; clone size: -; CDR3 protein: CASSLAPVTTEAFF; CDR3 DNA: TGCGCCAGCAGCTTGGCCCCGGTGACCACTGAAGCTTTCTTT
J gene: TRBJ2-7; V gene: TRBV12-3/TRBV12-4; D gene: -; clone size: -; CDR3 protein: CASSLRRESGYEQYF; CDR3 DNA: TGTGCCAGCAGTTTAAGGCGCGAATCTGGTTACGAGCAGTACTTC
J gene: TRBJ2-4; V gene: TRBV28; D gene: TRBD2; clone size: -; CDR3 protein: CASRLGLAGVGGNIQYF; CDR3 DNA: TGTGCCAGCAGACTAGGACTAGCGGGAGTGGGTGGAAACATTCAGTACTTC
J gene: TRBJ2-3; V gene: TRBV2; D gene: TRBD2; clone size: few; CDR3 protein: CARGGYLSTDTQYF; CDR3 DNA: TGTGCCAGGGGGGGGTACCTCAGCACAGATACGCAGTATTTT
J gene: TRBJ2-4; V gene: TRBV3-1; D gene: -; clone size: -; CDR3 protein: CASSQVGLGIQYF; CDR3 DNA: TGTGCCAGCAGCCAAGTAGGACTTGGCATTCAGTACTTC
J gene: TRBJ1-5; V gene: TRBV6-1; D gene: -; clone size: few; CDR3 protein: CASSEPLLNQPQHF; CDR3 DNA: TGTGCCAGCAGTGAACCCCTCCTTAATCAGCCCCAGCATTTT
J gene: TRBJ2-7; V gene: TRBV10-3; D gene: TRBD1; clone size: -; CDR3 protein: CAISGTGASYEQYF; CDR3 DNA: TGTGCCATCAGTGGGACAGGAGCCTCCTACGAGCAGTACTTC
J gene: TRBJ2-5; V gene: TRBV27; D gene: -; clone size: -; CDR3 protein: CASSSLVGVQYF; CDR3 DNA: TGTGCCAGCAGTTCCCTGGTCGGGGTGCAGTACTTC
J gene: TRBJ2-5; V gene: TRBV28; D gene: TRBD1; clone size: -; CDR3 protein: CASSPQHGTVQETQYF; CDR3 DNA: TGTGCCAGCAGTCCTCAACACGGGACAGTACAAGAGACCCAGTACTTC
J gene: TRBJ1-2; V gene: TRBV29-1; D gene: -; clone size: many; CDR3 protein: CSVEARGSGYGYTF; CDR3 DNA: TGCAGCGTTGAGGCCCGGGGCAGCGGCTATGGCTACACCTTC